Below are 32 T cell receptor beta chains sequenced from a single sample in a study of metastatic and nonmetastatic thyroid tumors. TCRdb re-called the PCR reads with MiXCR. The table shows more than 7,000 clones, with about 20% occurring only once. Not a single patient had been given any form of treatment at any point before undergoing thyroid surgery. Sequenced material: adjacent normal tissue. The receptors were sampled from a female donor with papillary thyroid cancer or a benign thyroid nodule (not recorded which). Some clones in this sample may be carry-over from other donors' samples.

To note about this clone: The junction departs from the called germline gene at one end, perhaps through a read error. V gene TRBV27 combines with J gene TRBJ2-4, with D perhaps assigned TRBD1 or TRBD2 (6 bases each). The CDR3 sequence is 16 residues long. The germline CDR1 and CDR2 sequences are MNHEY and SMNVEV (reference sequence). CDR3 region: CASSLYQTGAKNIQYF. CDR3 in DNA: TGTGCCAGCAGTTTATATCAAACGGGGGCCAAAAACATTCAGTACTTT.

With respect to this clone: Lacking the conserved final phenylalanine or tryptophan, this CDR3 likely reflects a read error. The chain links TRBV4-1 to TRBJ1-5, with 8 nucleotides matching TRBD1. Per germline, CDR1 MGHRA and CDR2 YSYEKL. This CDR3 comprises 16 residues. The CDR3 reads CASSPLAGGFNQPQHS. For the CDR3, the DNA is TGCGCCAGCAGTCCACTCGCAGGGGGCTTCAATCAGCCTCAGCATTCC.

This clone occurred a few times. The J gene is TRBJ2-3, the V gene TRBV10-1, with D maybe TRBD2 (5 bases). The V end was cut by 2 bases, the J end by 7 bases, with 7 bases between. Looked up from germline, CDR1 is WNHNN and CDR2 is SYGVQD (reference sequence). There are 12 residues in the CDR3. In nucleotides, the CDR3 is TGCGCCAGCAGTGAGGGGGAGCATACGCAGTATTTT. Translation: CASSEGEHTQYF.

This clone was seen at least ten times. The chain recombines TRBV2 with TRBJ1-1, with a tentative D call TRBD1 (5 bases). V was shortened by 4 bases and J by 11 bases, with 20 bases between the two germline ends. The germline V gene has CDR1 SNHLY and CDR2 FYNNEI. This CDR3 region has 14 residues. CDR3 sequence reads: CASSGAWDPSTAFF. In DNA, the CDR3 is TGTGCCAGCAGTGGGGCTTGGGACCCATCGACGGCTTTCTTT.

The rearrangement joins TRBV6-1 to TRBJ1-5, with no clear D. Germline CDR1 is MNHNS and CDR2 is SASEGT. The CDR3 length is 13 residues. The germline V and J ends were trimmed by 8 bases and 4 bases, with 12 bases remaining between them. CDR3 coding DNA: TGTGCCAGCCAATTCGGAGAGAATCAGCCCCAGCATTTT. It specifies CASQFGENQPQHF.

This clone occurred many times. CDR3 loop: CSARDPQGRANEKLFF. The CDR3 DNA sequence: TGCAGTGCTAGAGATCCACAAGGACGTGCTAATGAAAAACTGTTTTTT. The gene calls are TRBV20-1 and TRBJ1-4; D not resolved. The CDR3 length is 16 residues. V lost 0 bases, J lost 3 bases, and 14 bases lay in between. CDR1 DFQATT and CDR2 SNEGSKA come from the germline V gene (reference sequence).

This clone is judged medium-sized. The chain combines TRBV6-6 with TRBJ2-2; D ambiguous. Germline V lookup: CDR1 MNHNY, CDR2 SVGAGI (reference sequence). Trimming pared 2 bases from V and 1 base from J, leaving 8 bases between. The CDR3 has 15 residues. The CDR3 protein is CASSYNSENTGELFF. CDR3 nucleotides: TGTGCCAGCAGTTACAACAGCGAGAACACCGGGGAGCTGTTTTTT.

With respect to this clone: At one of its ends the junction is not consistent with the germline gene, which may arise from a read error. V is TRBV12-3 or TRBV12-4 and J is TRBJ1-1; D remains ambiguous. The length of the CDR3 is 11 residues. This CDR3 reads CAISSQRKAFF. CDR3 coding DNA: TGTGCCATCAGTTCACAGAGAAAAGCTTTCTTT.

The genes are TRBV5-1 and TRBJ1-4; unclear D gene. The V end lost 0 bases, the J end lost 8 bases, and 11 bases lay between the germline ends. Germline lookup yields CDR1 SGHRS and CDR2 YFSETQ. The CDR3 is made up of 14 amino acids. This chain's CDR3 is CASSLGRSREKLFF. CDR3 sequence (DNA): TGCGCCAGCAGCTTGGGGCGCAGTCGAGAAAAACTGTTTTTT.

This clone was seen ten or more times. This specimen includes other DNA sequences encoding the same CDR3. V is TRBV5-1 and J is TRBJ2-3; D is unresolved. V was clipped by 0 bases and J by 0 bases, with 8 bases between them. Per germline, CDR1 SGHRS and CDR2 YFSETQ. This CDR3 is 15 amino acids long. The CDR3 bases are TGCGCCAGCAGCTTGGTGGCCGGTAGCACAGATACGCAGTATTTT. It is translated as CASSLVAGSTDTQYF.

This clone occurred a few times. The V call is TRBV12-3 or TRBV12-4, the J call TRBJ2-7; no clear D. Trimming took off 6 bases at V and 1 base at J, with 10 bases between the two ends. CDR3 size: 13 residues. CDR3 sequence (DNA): TGTGCCAGCAGACGGAGACCATCCTACGAGCAGTACTTC. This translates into CASRRRPSYEQYF.

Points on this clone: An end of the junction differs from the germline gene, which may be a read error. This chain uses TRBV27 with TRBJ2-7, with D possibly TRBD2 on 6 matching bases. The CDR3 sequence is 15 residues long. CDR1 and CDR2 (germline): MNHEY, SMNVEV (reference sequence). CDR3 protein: CVSSLGAGLKYEKYF. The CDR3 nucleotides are TGTGTCAGCAGTTTAGGGGCTGGACTAAAGTACGAGAAGTACTTC.

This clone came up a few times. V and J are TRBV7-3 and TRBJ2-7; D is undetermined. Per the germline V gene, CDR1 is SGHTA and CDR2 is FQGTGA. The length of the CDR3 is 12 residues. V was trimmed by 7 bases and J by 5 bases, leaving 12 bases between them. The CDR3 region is CASIPPPHEQYF. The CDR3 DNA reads TGTGCCAGCATCCCCCCCCCCCACGAGCAGTACTTC.

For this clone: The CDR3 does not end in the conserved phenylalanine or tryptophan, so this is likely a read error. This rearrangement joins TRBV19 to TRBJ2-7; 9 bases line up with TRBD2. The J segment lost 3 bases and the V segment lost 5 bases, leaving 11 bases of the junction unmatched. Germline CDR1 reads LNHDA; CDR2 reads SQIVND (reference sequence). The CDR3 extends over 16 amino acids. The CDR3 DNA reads TGTGCCAGTAGTCCACTGAATAGCGGGAGTAACTACGAGCAGTACGAC. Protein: CASSPLNSGSNYEQYD.

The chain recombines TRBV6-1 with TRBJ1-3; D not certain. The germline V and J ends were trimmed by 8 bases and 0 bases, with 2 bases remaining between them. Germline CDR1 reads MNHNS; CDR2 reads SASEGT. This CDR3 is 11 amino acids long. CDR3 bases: TGTGCCAGCCCCTCTGGAAACACCATATATTTT. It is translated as CASPSGNTIYF.

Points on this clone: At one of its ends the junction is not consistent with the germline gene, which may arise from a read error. CDR3 sequence: CGSSAGTAQGNTIYF. DNA for the CDR3: TGTGGCAGCTCAGCCGGGACGGCCCAGGGAAACACCATATACTTT. The chain recombines TRBV18 with TRBJ1-3; TRBD1 is a possible D gene (5 bases). Germline V gene sequence: CDR1 KGHSH, CDR2 LQKENI. The length of the CDR3 is 15 residues. The full variable domain, completed using reference TRBV18 and TRBJ1-3, is NAGVMQNPRHLVRRRGQEARLRCSPMKGHSHVYWYRQLPEEGLKFMVYLQKENIIDESGMPKERFSAEFPKEGPSILRIQQVVRGDSAAYFCGSSAGTAQGNTIYFGEGSWLTVV.

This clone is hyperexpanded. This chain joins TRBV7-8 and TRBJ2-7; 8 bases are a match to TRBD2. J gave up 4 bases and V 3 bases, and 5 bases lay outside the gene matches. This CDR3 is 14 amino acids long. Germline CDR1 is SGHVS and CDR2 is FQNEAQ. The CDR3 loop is CASSFGGAMYEQYF. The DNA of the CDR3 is TGTGCCAGCAGCTTCGGGGGGGCCATGTACGAGCAGTACTTC.

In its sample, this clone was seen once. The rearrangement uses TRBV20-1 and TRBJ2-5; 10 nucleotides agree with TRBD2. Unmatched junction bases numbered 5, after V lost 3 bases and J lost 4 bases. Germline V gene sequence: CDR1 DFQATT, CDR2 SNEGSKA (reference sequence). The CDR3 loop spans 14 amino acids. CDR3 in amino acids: CSARFRTSGETQYF. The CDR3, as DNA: TGCAGTGCTAGGTTCCGGACTAGCGGAGAGACCCAGTACTTC.

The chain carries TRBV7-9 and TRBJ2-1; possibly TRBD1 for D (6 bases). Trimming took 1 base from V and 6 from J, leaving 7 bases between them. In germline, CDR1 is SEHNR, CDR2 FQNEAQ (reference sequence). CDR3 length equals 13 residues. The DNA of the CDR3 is TGTGCCAGCAGCTTAGAGGGGGTCAATGAGCAGTTCTTC. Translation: CASSLEGVNEQFF.

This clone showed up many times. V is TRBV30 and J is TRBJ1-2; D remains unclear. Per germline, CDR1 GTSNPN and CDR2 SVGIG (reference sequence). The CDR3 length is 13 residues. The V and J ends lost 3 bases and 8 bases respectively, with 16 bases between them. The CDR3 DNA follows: TGTGCCTGGAGGAGGCAGGCCAGTGGGGGCTACACCTTC. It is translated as CAWRRQASGGYTF. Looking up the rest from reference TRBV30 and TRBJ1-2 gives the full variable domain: SQTIHQWPATLVQPVGSPLSLECTVEGTSNPNLYWYRQAAGRGLQLLFYSVGIGQISSEVPQNLSASRPQDRQFILSSKKLLLSDSGFYLCAWRRQASGGYTFGSGTRLTVV.

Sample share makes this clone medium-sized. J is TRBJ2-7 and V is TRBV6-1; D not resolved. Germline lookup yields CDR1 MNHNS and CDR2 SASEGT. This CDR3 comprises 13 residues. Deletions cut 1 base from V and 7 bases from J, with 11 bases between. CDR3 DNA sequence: TGTGCCAGCAGTGAAGTCGGACGTTGGGAGCAGTACTTC. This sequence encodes CASSEVGRWEQYF.

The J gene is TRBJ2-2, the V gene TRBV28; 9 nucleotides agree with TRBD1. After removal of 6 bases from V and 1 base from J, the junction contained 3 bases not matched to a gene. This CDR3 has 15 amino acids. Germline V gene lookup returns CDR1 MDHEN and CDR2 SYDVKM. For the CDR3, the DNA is TGTGCCAGCAGGGACAGGGGCCAGAACACCGGGGAGCTGTTTTTT. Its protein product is CASRDRGQNTGELFF.

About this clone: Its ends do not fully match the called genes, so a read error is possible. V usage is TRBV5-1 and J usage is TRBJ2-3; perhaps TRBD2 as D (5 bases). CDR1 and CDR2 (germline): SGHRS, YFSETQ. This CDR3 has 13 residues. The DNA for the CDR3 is TGCTCCAGCAGGAGACTATCCCTGGATACGCAGTATTTT. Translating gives CSSRRLSLDTQYF.

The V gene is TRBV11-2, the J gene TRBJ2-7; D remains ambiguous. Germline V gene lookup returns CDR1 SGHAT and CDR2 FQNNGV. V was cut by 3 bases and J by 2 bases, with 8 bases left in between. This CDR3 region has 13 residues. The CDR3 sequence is CASSLGPPYEQYF. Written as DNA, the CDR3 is TGTGCCAGCAGCTTGGGCCCACCCTACGAGCAGTACTTC.

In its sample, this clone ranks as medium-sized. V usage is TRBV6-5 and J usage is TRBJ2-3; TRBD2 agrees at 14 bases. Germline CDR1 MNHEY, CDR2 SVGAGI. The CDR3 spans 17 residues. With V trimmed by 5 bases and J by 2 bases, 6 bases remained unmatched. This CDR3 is CASSHRLAGGPTDTQYF. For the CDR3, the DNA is TGTGCCAGCAGTCATCGACTAGCGGGGGGGCCCACAGATACGCAGTATTTT.

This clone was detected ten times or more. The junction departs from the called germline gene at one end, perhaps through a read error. This chain's CDR3 is CASSQDSATYERYF. The DNA for the CDR3 is TGCGCCAGCAGCCAAGATAGCGCAACCTACGAGCGGTACTTC. The J gene is TRBJ2-7, the V gene TRBV4-3; a possible D gene is TRBD2 (5 bases). CDR3 length: 14 amino acids. Looked up from germline, CDR1 is LGHNA and CDR2 is YSLEER.

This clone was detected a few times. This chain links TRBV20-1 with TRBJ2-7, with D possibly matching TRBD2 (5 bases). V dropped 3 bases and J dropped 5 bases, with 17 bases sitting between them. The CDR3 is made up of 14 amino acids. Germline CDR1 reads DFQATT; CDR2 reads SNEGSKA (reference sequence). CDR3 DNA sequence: TGCAGTGCTAGGTTTAGGTTGGGAGTAGACGAGCAGTACTTC. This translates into CSARFRLGVDEQYF.

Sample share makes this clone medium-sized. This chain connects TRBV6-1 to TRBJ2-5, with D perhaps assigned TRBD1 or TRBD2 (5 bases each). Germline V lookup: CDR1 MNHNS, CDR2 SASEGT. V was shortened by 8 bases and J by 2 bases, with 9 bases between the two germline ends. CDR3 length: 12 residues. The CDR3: CASGTLQETQYF. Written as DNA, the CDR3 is TGTGCCAGCGGGACCCTACAAGAGACCCAGTACTTC.

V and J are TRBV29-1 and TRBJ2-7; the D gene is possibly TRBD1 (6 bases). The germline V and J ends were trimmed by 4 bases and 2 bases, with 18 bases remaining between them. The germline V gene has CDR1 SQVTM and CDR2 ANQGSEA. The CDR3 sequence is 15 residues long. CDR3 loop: CSVANPTGSTYEQYF. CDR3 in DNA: TGCAGCGTTGCCAATCCGACAGGATCCACCTACGAGCAGTACTTC.

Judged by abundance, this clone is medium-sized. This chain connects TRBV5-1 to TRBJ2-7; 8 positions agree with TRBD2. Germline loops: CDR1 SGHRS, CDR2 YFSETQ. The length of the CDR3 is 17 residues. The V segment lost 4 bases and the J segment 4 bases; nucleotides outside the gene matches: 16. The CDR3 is CASSPFSGKFWEYEQYF. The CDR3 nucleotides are TGCGCCAGCAGCCCGTTTAGCGGGAAATTTTGGGAGTACGAGCAGTACTTC.

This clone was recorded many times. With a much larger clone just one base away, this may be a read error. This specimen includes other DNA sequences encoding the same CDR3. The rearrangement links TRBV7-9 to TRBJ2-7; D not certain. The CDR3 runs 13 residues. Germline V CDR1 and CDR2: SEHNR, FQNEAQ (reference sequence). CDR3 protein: CASSPRTTYEQYF. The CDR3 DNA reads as TGTGCCAGCAGCCCCCGTACTACGTACGAACAGTACTTC.

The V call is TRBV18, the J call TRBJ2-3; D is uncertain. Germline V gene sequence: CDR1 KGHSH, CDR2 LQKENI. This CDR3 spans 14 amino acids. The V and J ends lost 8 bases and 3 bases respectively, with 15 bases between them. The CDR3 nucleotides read TGTGCCAGCCCCCGTATGGCGAGGACAGATACGCAGTATTTT. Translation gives CASPRMARTDTQYF.